A selection of T cell receptor beta chains follows, all from one sample in a study of shared clonotypes between healthy human individuals. The repertoire was sequenced with immunoSEQ multiplex PCR; TCRdb's copy has only in-frame clones and lacks some. This table has about 600,000 clones, roughly 97% appearing once. Sequenced material: naive CD4+ T cells sorted from blood. These receptors originate from a woman younger than 45 in good health. The CDR3 runs from the conserved cysteine through the conserved F or W. A D gene is named only where the DNA matches it firmly.

V gene	D gene	J gene	CDR3 protein	CDR3 DNA
TRBV7-8	NA	TRBJ2-1	CASKGAGGYNEQFF	TGTGCCAGCAAAGGGGCGGGTGGGTACAATGAGCAGTTCTTC
TRBV20-1	NA	TRBJ2-7	CSAFGGHEQYF	TGCAGTGCTTTCGGGGGCCACGAGCAGTACTTC
TRBV5-6	NA	TRBJ1-2	CASSKLAAGYGYTF	TGTGCCAGCAGCAAGCTGGCGGCTGGCTATGGCTACACCTTC
TRBV7-8	TRBD1	TRBJ1-1	CASSKRIPDRGYLNTEAFF	TGTGCCAGCAGCAAACGAATCCCGGACAGGGGATACTTGAACACTGAAGCTTTCTTT
TRBV28	NA	TRBJ2-7	CASRETGSSSSYEQYF	TGTGCCAGCAGGGAAACAGGGAGTTCGAGCTCCTACGAGCAGTACTTC
TRBV27	TRBD1	TRBJ2-7	CASKVRMDRESEQYF	TGTGCCAGTAAAGTGCGAATGGACAGGGAAAGCGAGCAGTACTTC
TRBV27	NA	TRBJ1-5	CASSLLGSGNQPQHF	TGTGCCAGCAGTTTACTCGGGTCCGGTAATCAGCCCCAGCATTTT
TRBV28	NA	TRBJ2-3	CASSLIQGASTDTQYF	TGTGCCAGCAGTTTAATACAGGGTGCTAGCACAGATACGCAGTATTTT
TRBV6-5	TRBD1	TRBJ1-4	CASRSGGENEKLFF	TGTGCCAGCAGGTCAGGGGGCGAGAATGAAAAACTGTTTTTT
TRBV28	NA	TRBJ1-1	CASSLLSPADTEAFF	TGTGCCAGCAGTCTTCTATCGCCAGCCGACACTGAAGCTTTCTTT
TRBV5-6	TRBD1	TRBJ2-5	CASSFRPGGIWRETQYF	TGTGCCAGCAGCTTTCGGCCAGGGGGAATATGGAGAGAGACCCAGTACTTC
TRBV2	TRBD2	TRBJ2-5	CASSPLKPRLAGVWQETQYF	TGTGCCAGCAGTCCCTTAAAACCAAGACTAGCGGGAGTGTGGCAAGAGACCCAGTACTTC
TRBV4-2	NA	TRBJ2-2	CASSHAQGRSTGELFF	TGTGCCAGCAGCCATGCGCAGGGGCGATCAACCGGGGAGCTGTTTTTT
TRBV7-2	TRBD1	TRBJ1-5	CASSDTGGPQPQHF	TGTGCCAGCAGCGATACAGGGGGCCCTCAGCCCCAGCATTTT
TRBV27	NA	TRBJ1-2	CASSPGTGSSNYGYTF	TGTGCCAGCAGTCCCGGTACAGGGTCATCTAACTATGGCTACACCTTC
TRBV20-1	NA	TRBJ2-7	CSASGNYEQYF	TGCAGTGCCTCAGGGAACTACGAGCAGTACTTC
TRBV18	NA	TRBJ1-2	CASSPDRTRRYTF	TGTGCCAGCTCACCAGACAGGACACGGCGCTACACCTTC